These 23 T cell receptor beta chains originate from one sample sequenced in a study of CD8 T cells in ankylosing spondylitis. Using its own MiXCR run on the 5' RACE reads, TCRdb lists one record per CDR3 protein. The data show about 240,000 distinct CDR3 sequences, with 20% to 30% seen just once and over 0.55% held by the top ten. The sample consisted of blood, either unsorted or a sorted T cell fraction (not recorded which). These receptors were obtained from a male donor with ankylosing spondylitis or in good health (not recorded which).

This chain connects TRBV20-1 to TRBJ2-1; TRBD2 matches at 13 bases. Germline CDR1 and CDR2: DFQATT and SNEGSKA (reference sequence). The trim removed 4 bases at V and 2 bases at J, leaving 8 bases unmatched. The length of the CDR3 is 17 residues. For the CDR3, the DNA is TGCAGTGCTACACCCGGACTAGCGGGGGCGACCTACAATGAGCAGTTCTTC. Protein sequence: CSATPGLAGATYNEQFF.

The chain is built from TRBV5-1 and TRBJ2-1; TRBD1 agrees at 8 bases. The CDR3 runs 15 residues. Per germline, CDR1 SGHRS and CDR2 YFSETQ. Trimming removed 2 bases from V and 5 bases from J; junction bases left unmatched: 6. Here the CDR3 reads CASSLQGGSNNEQFF. The CDR3 nucleotides are TGCGCCAGCAGCTTACAGGGGGGATCCAACAATGAGCAGTTCTTC.

The gene calls are TRBV28 and TRBJ2-3; TRBD2 matches 7 bases. V was pared by 2 bases and J by 0 bases, with 5 bases of the junction left unmatched. The CDR3 has 16 residues. CDR1 MDHEN and CDR2 SYDVKM come from the germline V gene. The DNA for the CDR3 is TGTGCCAGCAGTTTACGGCGGGGGACTAGCACAGATACGCAGTATTTT. This codes for CASSLRRGTSTDTQYF.

This clonotype showed up just a few times. The chain joins TRBV6-1 to TRBJ1-5; tentative D call: TRBD1 (5 bases). V dropped 5 bases and J dropped 7 bases, with 12 bases sitting between them. Germline values: CDR1 MNHNS, CDR2 SASEGT. This CDR3 region has 13 residues. This CDR3 is CASSTRGKQPQHF. In DNA form, the CDR3 reads TGTGCCAGCAGTACGCGGGGGAAACAGCCCCAGCATTTT.

A few counts support this clonotype. This chain uses TRBV12-3 or TRBV12-4 with TRBJ1-1; 7 bases match TRBD1. The CDR3 is made up of 14 amino acids. V lost 5 bases to trimming and J lost 4 bases; unmatched junction nucleotides: 7. The CDR3 loop is CASSRDSASTEAFF. CDR3 DNA sequence: TGTGCCAGCAGTCGGGACAGCGCCTCCACTGAAGCTTTCTTT.

The V call is TRBV12-3 or TRBV12-4, the J call TRBJ2-5; a possible D gene is TRBD2 (5 bases). With 6 bases removed from V and 2 bases from J, the gap between germline ends came to 13 bases. The CDR3 totals 14 residues. CDR3 coding DNA: TGTGCCAGCAGCCCGAGGGCTAGTCAAGAGACCCAGTACTTC. This sequence encodes CASSPRASQETQYF.

This clonotype was seen at least ten times. J is TRBJ2-2 and V is TRBV25-1, with 9 bases aligning to TRBD1. The germline gives CDR1 MGHDK, CDR2 SYGVNS. This CDR3 is built from 19 residues. J was trimmed by 2 bases and V by 4 bases; bases with no gene match: 14. Written as DNA, the CDR3 is TGTGCCAGCAGTGCCGCCTCGGGACAGGGAGAAGGAAACACCGGGGAGCTGTTTTTT. Protein sequence: CASSAASGQGEGNTGELFF.

This clonotype was seen more than once but under ten times. The genes are TRBV20-1 and TRBJ2-3; tentative D call: TRBD2 (7 bases). The V gene's germline CDR1 is DFQATT and CDR2 SNEGSKA (reference sequence). CDR3 length: 16 amino acids. Trimming took 6 bases from V and 6 from J, leaving 25 bases between them. The CDR3 bases are TGCAGTGCGGACAGAGGGTTTGGGGGGGGATCGGATACGCAGTATTTT. It encodes CSADRGFGGGSDTQYF.

This clonotype was seen only a few times. The V gene is TRBV20-1, the J gene TRBJ2-3; 14 nucleotides agree with TRBD2. The V and J ends lost 3 bases and 0 bases, in that order; junction bases with no gene match: 5. The CDR3 loop spans 17 amino acids. Germline V CDR1 and CDR2: DFQATT, SNEGSKA (reference sequence). DNA for the CDR3: TGCAGTGCTAGCGTGGGACTAGCGGGGGCAAGCACAGATACGCAGTATTTT. Residues: CSASVGLAGASTDTQYF.

In this sample, this clonotype turned up a few times. The chain couples TRBV6-5 to TRBJ1-5; weak D call: TRBD1 (5 bases). Germline loops: CDR1 MNHEY, CDR2 SVGAGI. The CDR3 has 15 residues. The V gene lost 0 bases and the J gene lost 4 bases, with 10 bases spanning the gap. The CDR3 bases are TGTGCCAGCAGTTACTCGGGGACGGGAAATCAGCCCCAGCATTTT. This gives the protein CASSYSGTGNQPQHF.

This clonotype was counted at least ten times. This sequence joins TRBV29-1 and TRBJ2-7; TRBD1 matches 7 bases. CDR1 and CDR2 (germline): SQVTM, ANQGSEA. CDR3 length: 10 amino acids. The ends lost 6 bases at V and 7 bases at J; junction bases unmatched: 3. The CDR3 here is CSVVTGEQYF. The CDR3, as DNA: TGCAGCGTCGTGACAGGGGAGCAGTACTTC.

This chain links TRBV12-3 or TRBV12-4 with TRBJ2-5, with 8 nucleotides matching TRBD1. After removal of 6 bases from V and 7 bases from J, the junction contained 10 bases not matched to a gene. The CDR3 spans 14 residues. CDR3 bases: TGTGCCAGCAGGCTGGGGGACAGGACCGTGACCCAGTACTTC. Its protein product is CASRLGDRTVTQYF.

This clonotype showed up many times. The chain combines TRBV5-1 with TRBJ1-4; 8 bases line up with TRBD1. The CDR3 sequence is 14 residues long. Trimming removed 0 bases from V and 8 bases from J; junction bases left unmatched: 3. Germline V gives CDR1 SGHRS, CDR2 YFSETQ. CDR3 sequence: CASSLGQGAEKLFF. In DNA form, the CDR3 reads TGCGCCAGCAGCTTGGGCCAGGGGGCAGAAAAACTGTTTTTT.

The CDR3 nucleotides are TGTGCCAGCAGCTCCGGGGGCACCTACAATGAGCAGTTCTTC. It encodes CASSSGGTYNEQFF. The chain carries TRBV7-9 and TRBJ2-1; D tentatively fits TRBD1 or TRBD2 (6 bases each). Germline CDR1 is SEHNR and CDR2 is FQNEAQ (reference sequence). Between the trimmed V and J ends, which lost 4 bases and 2 bases, there was a span of 9 bases. This CDR3 region has 14 residues.

This clonotype was recorded many times. The rearrangement uses TRBV6-1 and TRBJ1-1, with D possibly matching TRBD1 (5 bases). Germline loops: CDR1 MNHNS, CDR2 SASEGT. The V end lost 6 bases, the J end lost 0 bases, and 11 bases lay between the germline ends. The CDR3 consists of 14 residues. CDR3 region: CASRPGSMNTEAFF. DNA of the CDR3: TGTGCCAGCAGACCAGGGTCCATGAACACTGAAGCTTTCTTT.

V usage is TRBV5-1 and J usage is TRBJ2-1, with 7 positions matching TRBD1. V lost 2 bases and J lost 5; bases outside the gene matches: 7. Per germline, CDR1 SGHRS and CDR2 YFSETQ. This CDR3 contains 15 residues. The CDR3 is CASSFGTDSHNEQFF. The CDR3 coding sequence is TGCGCCAGCAGCTTCGGGACAGATTCCCACAATGAGCAGTTCTTC.

The V call is TRBV20-1, the J call TRBJ2-1, with D possibly matching TRBD2 (5 bases). Germline lookup yields CDR1 DFQATT and CDR2 SNEGSKA (reference sequence). V was pared by 5 bases and J by 4 bases, with 12 bases between. The CDR3 length is 13 residues. CDR3 in amino acids: CSAPQSGYNEQFF. The CDR3 coding sequence is TGCAGTGCTCCCCAGAGCGGATACAATGAGCAGTTCTTC.

The table lists this clonotype with a few counts. The chain combines TRBV6-1 with TRBJ2-1; D perhaps matches TRBD2 (5 bases). V was pared by 7 bases and J by 3 bases, with 16 bases between. Looked up from germline, CDR1 is MNHNS and CDR2 is SASEGT. This CDR3 is built from 15 residues. The CDR3 DNA reads as TGTGCCAGCACGCCGAGGGCACGGAACTACAATGAGCAGTTCTTC. It encodes CASTPRARNYNEQFF.

The sample holds many counts of this clonotype. V and J are TRBV6-5 and TRBJ1-2; 8 bases are a match to TRBD1. J lost 6 bases, V lost 3 bases, and 6 bases had no gene match. The CDR3 sequence is 14 residues long. Germline CDR1 reads MNHEY; CDR2 reads SVGAGI. The CDR3 coding sequence is TGTGCCAGCAGTTATACTGGGGGACAGGATGGCTACACCTTC. It is translated as CASSYTGGQDGYTF.

There are many counts of this clonotype. The rearrangement uses TRBV24-1 and TRBJ2-7; TRBD1 might be the D (5 bases). Germline V CDR1 and CDR2: KGHDR, SFDVKD. The length of the CDR3 is 13 residues. V shed 3 bases and J shed 4 bases, with 9 bases lying between them. CDR3: CATSDPRQYEQYF. For the CDR3, the DNA is TGTGCCACCAGTGATCCTCGACAGTACGAGCAGTACTTC.

There are many counts of this clonotype. The chain links TRBV7-9 to TRBJ2-2; D is perhaps TRBD1 or TRBD2 (7 bases each). Trimming removed 5 bases from V and 2 bases from J, with 18 bases in between. This CDR3 spans 17 amino acids. Germline lookup yields CDR1 SEHNR and CDR2 FQNEAQ (reference sequence). The CDR3 loop is CASSLTRGTANTGELFF. The DNA of the CDR3 is TGTGCCAGCAGCCTAACGCGGGGGACAGCCAACACCGGGGAGCTGTTTTTT.

In this sample, this clonotype turned up many times. The rearrangement links TRBV14 to TRBJ2-7; TRBD1 agrees at 10 bases. V dropped 5 bases and J dropped 6; count of bases not matched to a gene: 13. CDR3 size: 16 residues. From germline, CDR1 is SGHDN and CDR2 FVKESK. The DNA for the CDR3 is TGTGCCAGCAGCAGCCGGGACAGGGGCTTTCTTGGCGAGCAGTACTTC. Protein: CASSSRDRGFLGEQYF.

V is TRBV5-5 and J is TRBJ2-7; 8 bases agree with TRBD1. This CDR3 is 16 amino acids long. Germline V gene data show CDR1 as SGHKS and CDR2 as YYEKEE (reference sequence). V lost 4 bases and J lost 3; bases outside the gene matches: 12. The CDR3 region has the DNA TGTGCCAGCAGCCCCGTGGAAGACAGGGGTGTCTACGAGCAGTACTTC. Amino acids: CASSPVEDRGVYEQYF.